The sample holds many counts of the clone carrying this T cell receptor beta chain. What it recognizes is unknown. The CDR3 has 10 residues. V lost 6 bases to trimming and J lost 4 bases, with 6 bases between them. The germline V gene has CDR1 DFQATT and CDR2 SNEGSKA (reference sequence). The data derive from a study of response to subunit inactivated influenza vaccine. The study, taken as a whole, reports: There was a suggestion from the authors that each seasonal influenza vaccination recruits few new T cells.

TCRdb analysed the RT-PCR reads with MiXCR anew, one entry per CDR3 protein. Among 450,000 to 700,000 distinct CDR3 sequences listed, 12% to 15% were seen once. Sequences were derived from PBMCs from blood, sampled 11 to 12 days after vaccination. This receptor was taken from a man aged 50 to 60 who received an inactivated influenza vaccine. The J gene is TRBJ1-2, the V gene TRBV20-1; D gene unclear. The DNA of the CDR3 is TGCAGTGCCCCTAGCTATGGCTACACCTTC. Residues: CSAPSYGYTF.